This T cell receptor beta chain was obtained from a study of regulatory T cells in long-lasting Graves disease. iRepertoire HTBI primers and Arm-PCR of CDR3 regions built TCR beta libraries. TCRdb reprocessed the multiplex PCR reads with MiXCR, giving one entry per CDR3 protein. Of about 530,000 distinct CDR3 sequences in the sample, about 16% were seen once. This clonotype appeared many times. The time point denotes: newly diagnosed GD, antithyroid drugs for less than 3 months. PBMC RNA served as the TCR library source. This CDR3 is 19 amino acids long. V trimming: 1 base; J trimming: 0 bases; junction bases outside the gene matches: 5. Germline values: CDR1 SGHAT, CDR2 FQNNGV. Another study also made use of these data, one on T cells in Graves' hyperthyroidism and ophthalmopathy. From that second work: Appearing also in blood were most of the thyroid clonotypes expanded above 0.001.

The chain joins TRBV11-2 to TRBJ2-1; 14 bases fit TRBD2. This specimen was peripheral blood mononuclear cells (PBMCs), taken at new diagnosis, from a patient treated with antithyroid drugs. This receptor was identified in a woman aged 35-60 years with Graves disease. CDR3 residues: CASSLAPGLAGVSYNEQFF. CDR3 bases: TGTGCCAGCAGCTTAGCCCCGGGACTAGCGGGGGTCTCCTACAATGAGCAGTTCTTC.